Included here is one T cell receptor beta chain sequence, with context. Antigen: not known. The PCR had 60 Vbeta and 13 Jbeta primers. Sequencing used immunoSEQ multiplex PCR; TCRdb keeps in-frame clones, though not all of them. The specimen's table records about 140,000 clones. The sample is drawn from a study of cytomegalovirus exposure and HLA in healthy donors. These donors counted as nominally healthy when sampled, but unrecorded immune exposures were likely. General study points: For presence/absence analyses, sequencing depth was assumed to be roughly uniform across donors.

The sequence was collected from a woman in her late teens or twenties in good health and CMV-seronegative. The material sequenced was PBMCs.

CDR3 sequence reads: CASSLRPGQGITDTQYF. CDR3 sequence (DNA): TGCGCCAGCAGCTTGAGGCCGGGACAGGGTATCACAGATACGCAGTATTTT. The chain carries TRBV5-1 and TRBJ2-3; 9 bases line up with TRBD1. Germline trimming cut 1 base from V and 2 bases from J; bases unmatched to any gene: 8. The CDR3 is 17 residues long. Germline CDR1 reads SGHRS; CDR2 reads YFSETQ.